What follows are 5 T cell receptor beta chains derived from one specimen sequenced in a study of blood T cell repertoires in COVID-19. Repertoires were generated with immunoSEQ multiplex PCR, while TCRdb's copy carries only in-frame clones and drops some. The sample lists approximately 60,000 clones; around 82% were seen once. Sequencing was carried out using peripheral blood. The receptors were sampled from a human donor in a cohort sampled during active COVID-19.

The chain has TRBV6-8 and TRBJ2-7; 12 positions match TRBD1. The CDR3 runs to 14 residues. Losses at the gene ends were 6 bases for V and 6 bases for J; bases not matched to a gene: 6. The germline CDR1 and CDR2 sequences are MNHGY and SAAAGT. CDR3 bases: TGTGCCAGCAGCCACCGGGACAGGGGGCTCGAGCAGTACTTC. Its translation is CASSHRDRGLEQYF.

Turning to this clone: The junction departs from germline at one end; a sequencing error may be responsible. CDR3 region: CASSFGTGPLETQYF. In DNA form, the CDR3 reads TGTGCTAGCAGCTTCGGGACAGGTCCACTTGAGACCCAGTACTTC. This sequence joins TRBV7-7 and TRBJ2-5; 8 positions match TRBD1. In germline, CDR1 is SSHAT, CDR2 FNYEAQ (reference sequence). The CDR3 is 15 residues long.

The chain recombines TRBV12-3 or TRBV12-4 with TRBJ1-1; maybe TRBD1 (5 bases). The CDR3 sequence is 11 residues long. V lost 6 bases, J lost 7 bases, and 9 bases lay in between. The CDR3 sequence is CASRRTNEAFF. DNA of the CDR3: TGTGCCAGCAGACGGACAAATGAAGCTTTCTTT.

V usage is TRBV14 and J usage is TRBJ1-2, with D possibly being TRBD1 (6 bases). Trimming removed 0 bases from V and 8 bases from J, with 16 bases in between. The CDR3 is 15 amino acids. Germline V CDR1 and CDR2: SGHDN, FVKESK. CDR3 amino acids: CASSQELAGAEGYTF. Here the CDR3 DNA reads TGTGCCAGCAGCCAAGAGTTGGCGGGGGCTGAGGGCTACACCTTC.

The V and J genes are TRBV19 and TRBJ2-5; D might be TRBD2 (5 bases). This CDR3 region has 17 residues. CDR1 and CDR2 (germline): LNHDA, SQIVND (reference sequence). V was cut by 4 bases and J by 3 bases, with 21 bases left in between. The CDR3 coding sequence is TGTGCCAGTAGTACCCCCACCGGGCGGGCCCGGAAAGAGACCCAGTACTTC. Amino acid sequence: CASSTPTGRARKETQYF.